Listed below are T cell receptor beta chains from one sample, sequenced in a study of response to subunit inactivated influenza vaccine. TCRdb fed the RT-PCR reads into MiXCR, producing one record per CDR3 protein. The profile covers 550,000 to 600,000 distinct CDR3 sequences, with about 12% appearing a single time and 10% taken by the ten largest. This specimen was PBMCs from blood, taken on the day of vaccination. These receptors were taken from a man aged 45-65 years who received an inactivated influenza vaccine. CDR3s include the opening cysteine and the closing phenylalanine or tryptophan. D genes are given only for firm matches. Some rows mark clone size as missing; the rest say once, few, many or name a class of expanded clone.

clone_size j_call v_call d_call cdr3_nt cdr3_aa
few TRBJ2-5 TRBV28 TRBD1 TGTGCCAGCATCATGACAGGGCAAGAGACCCAGTACTTC CASIMTGQETQYF
many TRBJ2-1 TRBV12-3/TRBV12-4 TRBD2 TGTGCCAGCAGTTTTTCCGGCGGGAGGTACAATGAGCAGTTCTTC CASSFSGGRYNEQFF
many TRBJ2-2 TRBV12-3/TRBV12-4 - TGTGCCAGCAGTTTTCGGGGTAACGGGGAGCTGTTTTTT CASSFRGNGELFF
many TRBJ2-7 TRBV6-2/TRBV6-3 - TGTGCCAGCAGTTACCCGCGGACCTACGAGCAGTACTTC CASSYPRTYEQYF
few TRBJ2-7 TRBV18 TRBD1 TGTGCCAGCTCACCTAAGACAGGGACCTACGAGCAGTACTTC CASSPKTGTYEQYF
- TRBJ2-1 TRBV4-2 TRBD2 TGTGCCAGCAGCCAATATCTAGCGGGGGGGCCCGGGTCAGGTGAGCAGTTCTTC CASSQYLAGGPGSGEQFF
few TRBJ2-2 TRBV5-1 - TGCGCCAGCAGCTTGGTCGTACAGGGAAGCACCGGGGAGCTGTTTTTT CASSLVVQGSTGELFF
few TRBJ2-1 TRBV7-6 TRBD2 TGTGCCAGCAGCCAACTAGCGGGGGGCCTTGGGGAAGGACGTCTCTCGCAGTTCTTC CASSQLAGGLGEGRLSQFF
few TRBJ2-1 TRBV20-1 TRBD1 TGCAGTGCTAGCCCCGGGACAGGGGGAAGTGAGCAGTTCTTC CSASPGTGGSEQFF
many TRBJ2-7 TRBV6-5 TRBD1 TGTGCCAGCAGTTACTCGTATGGGACAGGGGGGGACGAGCAGTACTTC CASSYSYGTGGDEQYF
many TRBJ2-1 TRBV7-9 - TGTGCCAGCAGCTCAAAAGACAACTACAATGAGCAGTTCTTC CASSSKDNYNEQFF
many TRBJ2-1 TRBV4-2 - TGTGCCAGCAGCCAAGAGATGCGGAAGAGCTCCTACAATGAGCAGTTCTTC CASSQEMRKSSYNEQFF
many TRBJ2-1 TRBV20-1 TRBD2 TGCAGTGCTAGAAGGCGGGAGATCAACAATGAGCAGTTCTTC CSARRREINNEQFF
many TRBJ2-7 TRBV6-2/TRBV6-3 - TGTGCCAGCAGCCCAGGGTATTTCTACGAGCAGTACTTC CASSPGYFYEQYF
few TRBJ2-1 TRBV5-1 TRBD1 TGCGCCAGCAGCTTAGACAGGGTTTACAATGAGCAGTTCTTC CASSLDRVYNEQFF
few TRBJ2-7 TRBV20-1 - TGCAGTGCTAGTCCTCAGGGAAGGGGGAGACCCTACGAGCAGTACTTC CSASPQGRGRPYEQYF
- TRBJ2-3 TRBV15 - TGTGCCACCAGCCTCCTCGCCGCAGATACGCAGTATTTT CATSLLAADTQYF
many TRBJ2-5 TRBV20-1 TRBD2 TGCAGTGCTCCACTAGCGCCAAGGATGGAGACCCAGTACTTC CSAPLAPRMETQYF
many TRBJ1-5 TRBV7-6 - TGTGCCAGCAGCCCCGGGGCAGGGCGTAATCAGCCCCAGCATTTT CASSPGAGRNQPQHF
few TRBJ1-4 TRBV7-2 - TGTGCCAGCAGCTACGAATTGGGGAAACTGTTTTTT CASSYELGKLFF
many TRBJ2-3 TRBV24-1 TRBD1 TGTGCCACCAGTGATTCCACGACAGGGCCTGCGCAGTATTTT CATSDSTTGPAQYF
few TRBJ2-3 TRBV7-9 - TGTGCCAGCAGCCTCCCCCTCGGGGCAGATACGCAGTATTTT CASSLPLGADTQYF
- TRBJ1-2 TRBV12-3/TRBV12-4 - TGTGCCAGCAGTCCCCAGACAGGCCTATATGGCTACACCTTC CASSPQTGLYGYTF
few TRBJ2-1 TRBV6-2/TRBV6-3 - TGTGCCAGCAGGGAGGGCCCGACGTGGTACAATGAGCAGTTCTTC CASREGPTWYNEQFF
many TRBJ2-1 TRBV12-3/TRBV12-4 TRBD1 TGTGCCAGCAGTATGGGGACAGTCGTGTTGTTC CASSMGTVVLF
few TRBJ1-5 TRBV16 - TGTGCCAGCAGCCAATTCACTCAGCCCCAGCATTTT CASSQFTQPQHF
many TRBJ2-7 TRBV4-2 - TGTGCCAGCAGCCAAGATTCTGGTGGTGAGCAGTACTTC CASSQDSGGEQYF
- TRBJ2-3 TRBV20-1 - TGCAGTGCTAGCACTCGGGGTTCAATGTTTACGCAGTATTTT CSASTRGSMFTQYF